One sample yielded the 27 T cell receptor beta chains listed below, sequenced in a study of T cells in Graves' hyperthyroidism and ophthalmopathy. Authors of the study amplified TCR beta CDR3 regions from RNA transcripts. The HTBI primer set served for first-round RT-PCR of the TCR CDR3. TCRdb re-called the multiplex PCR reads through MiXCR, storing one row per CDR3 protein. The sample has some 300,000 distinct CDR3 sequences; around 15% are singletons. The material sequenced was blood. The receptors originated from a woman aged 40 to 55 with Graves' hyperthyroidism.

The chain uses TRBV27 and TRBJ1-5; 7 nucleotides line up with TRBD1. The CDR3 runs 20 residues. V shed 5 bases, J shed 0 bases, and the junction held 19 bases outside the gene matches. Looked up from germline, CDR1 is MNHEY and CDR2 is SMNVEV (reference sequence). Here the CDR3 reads CASSKDGTARMLHSNQPQHF. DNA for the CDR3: TGTGCCAGCAGTAAGGACGGGACAGCCAGGATGTTACATAGCAATCAGCCCCAGCATTTT.

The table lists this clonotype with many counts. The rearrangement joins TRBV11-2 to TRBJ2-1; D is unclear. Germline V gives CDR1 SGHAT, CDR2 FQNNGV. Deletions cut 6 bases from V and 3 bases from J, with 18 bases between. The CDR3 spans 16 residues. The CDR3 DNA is TGTGCCAGCAGTCATCGATCGGCGGTTAGCTACAATGAGCAGTTCTTC. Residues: CASSHRSAVSYNEQFF.

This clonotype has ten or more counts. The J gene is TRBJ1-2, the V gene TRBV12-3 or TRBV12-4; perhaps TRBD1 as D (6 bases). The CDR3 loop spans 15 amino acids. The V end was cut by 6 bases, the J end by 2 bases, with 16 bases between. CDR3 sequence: CASSSRGGLNYGYTF. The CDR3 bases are TGTGCCAGCAGCTCACGGGGGGGCCTCAACTATGGCTACACCTTC.

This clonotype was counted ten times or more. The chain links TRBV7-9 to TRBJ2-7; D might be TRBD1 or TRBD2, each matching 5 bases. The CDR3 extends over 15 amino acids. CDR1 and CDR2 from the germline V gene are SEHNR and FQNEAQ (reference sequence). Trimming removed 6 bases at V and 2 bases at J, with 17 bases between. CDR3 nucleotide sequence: TGTGCCAGCAGTTTATTTCGGGGCTACACCTACGAGCAGTACTTC. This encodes CASSLFRGYTYEQYF.

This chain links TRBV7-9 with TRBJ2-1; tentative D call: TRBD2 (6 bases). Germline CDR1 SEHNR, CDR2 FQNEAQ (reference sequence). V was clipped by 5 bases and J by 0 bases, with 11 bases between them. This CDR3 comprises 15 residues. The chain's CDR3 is CASSPVLASYNEQFF. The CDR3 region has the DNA TGTGCCAGCAGCCCCGTACTAGCCTCCTACAATGAGCAGTTCTTC.

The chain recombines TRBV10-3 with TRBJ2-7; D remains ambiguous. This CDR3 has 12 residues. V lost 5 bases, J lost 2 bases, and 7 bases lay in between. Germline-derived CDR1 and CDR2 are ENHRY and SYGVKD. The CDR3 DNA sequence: TGTGCCATCAGTCCTAGTACCTACGAGCAGTACTTC. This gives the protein CAISPSTYEQYF.

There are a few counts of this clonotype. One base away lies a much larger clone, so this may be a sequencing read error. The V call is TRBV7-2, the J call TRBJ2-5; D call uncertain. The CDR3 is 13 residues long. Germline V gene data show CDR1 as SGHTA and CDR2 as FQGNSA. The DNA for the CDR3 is TGTGCCAGCAGCCCAGTACTGGAAGAGACCCAGCACTTC. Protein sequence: CASSPVLEETQHF.

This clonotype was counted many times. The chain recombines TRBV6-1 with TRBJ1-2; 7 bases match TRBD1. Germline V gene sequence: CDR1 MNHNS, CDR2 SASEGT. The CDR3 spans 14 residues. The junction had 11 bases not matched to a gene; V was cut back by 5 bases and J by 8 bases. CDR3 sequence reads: CASSRDSGSWGYTF. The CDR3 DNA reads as TGTGCCAGCAGTCGGGACAGTGGCAGCTGGGGCTACACCTTC.

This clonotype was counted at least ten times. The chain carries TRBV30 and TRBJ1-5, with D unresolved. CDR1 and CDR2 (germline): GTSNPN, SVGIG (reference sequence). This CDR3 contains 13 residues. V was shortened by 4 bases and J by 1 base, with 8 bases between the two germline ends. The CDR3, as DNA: TGTGCCTGGAAGGGCGGCAGCAATCAGCCCCAGCATTTT. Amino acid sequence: CAWKGGSNQPQHF.

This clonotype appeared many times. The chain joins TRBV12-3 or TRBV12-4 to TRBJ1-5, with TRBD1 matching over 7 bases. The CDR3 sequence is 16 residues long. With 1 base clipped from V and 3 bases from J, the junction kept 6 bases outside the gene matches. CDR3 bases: TGTGCCAGCAGTTTAGGAAGGGACAGACTCAATCAGCCCCAGCATTTT. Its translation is CASSLGRDRLNQPQHF.

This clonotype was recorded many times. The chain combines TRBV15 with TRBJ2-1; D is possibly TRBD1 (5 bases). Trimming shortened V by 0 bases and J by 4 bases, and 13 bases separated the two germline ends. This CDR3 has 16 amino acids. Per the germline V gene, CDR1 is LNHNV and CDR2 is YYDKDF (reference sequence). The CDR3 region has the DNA TGTGCCACCAGCAGAGACACTCATGGGGCTTACAATGAGCAGTTCTTC. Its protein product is CATSRDTHGAYNEQFF.

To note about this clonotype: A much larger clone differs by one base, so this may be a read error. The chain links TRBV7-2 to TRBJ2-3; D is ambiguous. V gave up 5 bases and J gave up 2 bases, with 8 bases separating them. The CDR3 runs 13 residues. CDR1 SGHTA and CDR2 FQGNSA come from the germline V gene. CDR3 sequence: CASSQPTTDTQYF. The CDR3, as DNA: TGTGCCAGCAGCCAGCCGACCACAGATACGCAGTATTTT.

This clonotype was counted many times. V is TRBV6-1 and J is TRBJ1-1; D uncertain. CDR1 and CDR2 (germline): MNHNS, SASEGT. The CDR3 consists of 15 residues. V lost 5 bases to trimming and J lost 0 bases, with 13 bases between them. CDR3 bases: TGTGCCAGCAGTCAGAATGTGGGAATGAACACTGAAGCTTTCTTT. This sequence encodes CASSQNVGMNTEAFF.

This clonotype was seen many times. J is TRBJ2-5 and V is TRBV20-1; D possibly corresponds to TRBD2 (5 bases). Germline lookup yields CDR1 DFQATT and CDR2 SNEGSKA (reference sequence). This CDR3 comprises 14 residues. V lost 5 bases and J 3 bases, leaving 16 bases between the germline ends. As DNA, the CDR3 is TGCAGTGCTCCGGCGGGCTTTCGTAAAGAGACCCAGTACTTC. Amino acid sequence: CSAPAGFRKETQYF.

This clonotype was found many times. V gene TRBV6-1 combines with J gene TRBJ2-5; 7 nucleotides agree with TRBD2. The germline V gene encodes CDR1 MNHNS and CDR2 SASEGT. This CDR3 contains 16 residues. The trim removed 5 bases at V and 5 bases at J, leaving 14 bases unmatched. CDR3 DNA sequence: TGTGCCAGCAGTAAAGGTTTCCGGGAGGTAACGGAGACCCAGTACTTC. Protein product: CASSKGFREVTETQYF.

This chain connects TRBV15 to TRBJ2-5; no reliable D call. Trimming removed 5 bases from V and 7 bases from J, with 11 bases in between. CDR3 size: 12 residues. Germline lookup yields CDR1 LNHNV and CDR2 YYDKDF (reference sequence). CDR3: CATSAPARTQYF. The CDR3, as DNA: TGTGCCACCAGCGCCCCGGCGCGGACCCAGTACTTC.

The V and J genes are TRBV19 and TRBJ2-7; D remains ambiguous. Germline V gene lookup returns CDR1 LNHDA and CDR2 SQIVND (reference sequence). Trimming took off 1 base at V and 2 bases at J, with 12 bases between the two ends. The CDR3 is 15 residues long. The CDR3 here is CASSIAGSQPYEQYF. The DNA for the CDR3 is TGTGCCAGTAGTATAGCCGGGTCCCAGCCCTACGAGCAGTACTTC.

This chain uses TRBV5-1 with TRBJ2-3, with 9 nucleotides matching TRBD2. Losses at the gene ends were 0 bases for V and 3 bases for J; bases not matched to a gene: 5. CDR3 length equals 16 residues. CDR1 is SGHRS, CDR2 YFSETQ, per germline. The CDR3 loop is CASSLGVAGETDTQYF. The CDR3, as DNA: TGCGCCAGCAGCTTGGGGGTAGCGGGAGAGACAGATACGCAGTATTTT.

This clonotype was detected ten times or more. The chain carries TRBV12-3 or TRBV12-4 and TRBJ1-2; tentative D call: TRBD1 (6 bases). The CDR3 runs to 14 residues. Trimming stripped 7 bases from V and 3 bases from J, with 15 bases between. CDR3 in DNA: TGTGCCAGCACCTTTGACAGGCGGGACTATGGCTACACCTTC. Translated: CASTFDRRDYGYTF.

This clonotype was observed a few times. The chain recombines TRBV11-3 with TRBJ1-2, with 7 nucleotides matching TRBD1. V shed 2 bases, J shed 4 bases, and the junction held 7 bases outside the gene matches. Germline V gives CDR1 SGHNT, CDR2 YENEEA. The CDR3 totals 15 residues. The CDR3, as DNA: TGTGCCAGCAGCTTAAACAGGGGATCGGTCTATGGCTACACCTTC. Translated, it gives CASSLNRGSVYGYTF.

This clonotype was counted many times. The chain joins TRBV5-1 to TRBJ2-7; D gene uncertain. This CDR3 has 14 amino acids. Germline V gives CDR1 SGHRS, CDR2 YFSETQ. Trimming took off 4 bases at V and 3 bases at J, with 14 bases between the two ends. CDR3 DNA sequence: TGCGCCAGCAGCGGTCACAAATCAGGCTACGAGCAGTACTTC. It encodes CASSGHKSGYEQYF.

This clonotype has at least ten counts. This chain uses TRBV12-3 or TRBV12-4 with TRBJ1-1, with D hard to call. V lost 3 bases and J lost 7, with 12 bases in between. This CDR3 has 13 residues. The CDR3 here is CASSLSRAGEAFF. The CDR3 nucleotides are TGTGCCAGCAGTTTGTCCCGGGCCGGTGAAGCTTTCTTT.

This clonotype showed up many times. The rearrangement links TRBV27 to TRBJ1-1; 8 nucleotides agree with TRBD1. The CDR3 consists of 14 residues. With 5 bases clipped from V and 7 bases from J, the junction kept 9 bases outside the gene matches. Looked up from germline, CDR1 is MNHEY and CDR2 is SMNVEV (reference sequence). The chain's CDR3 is CASSQYRQGSEAFF. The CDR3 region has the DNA TGTGCCAGCAGTCAGTATCGACAGGGGAGTGAAGCTTTCTTT.

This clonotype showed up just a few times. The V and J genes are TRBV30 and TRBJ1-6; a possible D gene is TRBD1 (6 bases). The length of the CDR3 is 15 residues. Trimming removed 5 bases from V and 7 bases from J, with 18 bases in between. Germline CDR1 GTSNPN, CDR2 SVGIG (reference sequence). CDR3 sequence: CAWDNPRQGNSPLHF. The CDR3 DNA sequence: TGTGCCTGGGATAACCCTCGGCAGGGGAATTCACCCCTCCACTTT. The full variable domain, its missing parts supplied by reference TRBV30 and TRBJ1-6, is SQTIHQWPATLVQPVGSPLSLECTVEGTSNPNLYWYRQAAGRGLQLLFYSVGIGQISSEVPQNLSASRPQDRQFILSSKKLLLSDSGFYLCAWDNPRQGNSPLHFGNGTRLTVT.

CDR3 sequence reads: CSAIDNQETQYF. In DNA form, the CDR3 reads TGCAGTGCCATAGACAACCAAGAGACCCAGTACTTC. The chain joins TRBV20-1 to TRBJ2-5, with unresolved D. Trimming pared 6 bases from V and 0 bases from J, leaving 8 bases between. Germline V gives CDR1 DFQATT, CDR2 SNEGSKA (reference sequence). The CDR3 loop spans 12 amino acids.

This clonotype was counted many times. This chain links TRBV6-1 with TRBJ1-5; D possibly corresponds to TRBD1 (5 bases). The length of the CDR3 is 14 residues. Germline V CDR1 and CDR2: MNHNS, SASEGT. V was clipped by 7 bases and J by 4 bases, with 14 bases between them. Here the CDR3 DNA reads TGTGCCAGCACCGAATCGGGGGGTAATCAGCCCCAGCATTTT. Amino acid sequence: CASTESGGNQPQHF.

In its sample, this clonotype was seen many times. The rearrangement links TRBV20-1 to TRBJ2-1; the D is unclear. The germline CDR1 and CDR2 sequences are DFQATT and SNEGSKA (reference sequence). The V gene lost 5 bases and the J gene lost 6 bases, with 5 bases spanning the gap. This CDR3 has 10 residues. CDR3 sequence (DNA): TGCAGTGCTCTTTTCAATGAGCAGTTCTTC. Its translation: CSALFNEQFF.